A single sample is the source of the 31 T cell receptor beta chains below, sequenced in a study of cytomegalovirus exposure and HLA in healthy donors. Vbeta (60) and Jbeta (13) primers were used in the PCR. The data were produced by immunoSEQ multiplex PCR, yet TCRdb's version contains in-frame clones alone and is incomplete. This table holds over 150,000 clones, about 71% found once. The specimen sequenced was PBMCs. Receptors originate from a woman aged 40 to 50 in good health and CMV-seropositive.

The chain links TRBV6-5 to TRBJ2-2; TRBD2 agrees at 7 bases. CDR1 and CDR2 from the germline V gene are MNHEY and SVGAGI. The CDR3 covers 15 residues. J gave up 7 bases and V 6 bases, and 11 bases lay outside the gene matches. The CDR3 DNA is TGTGCCAGCAGGCCCCTCCCGGGGGGAGGCGGGGAGCTGTTTTTT. Amino acids: CASRPLPGGGGELFF.

The J gene is TRBJ2-1, the V gene TRBV5-1; the match to TRBD1 covers 9 bases. Trimming removed 4 bases from V and 13 bases from J; junction bases left unmatched: 6. This CDR3 comprises 12 residues. Germline assignment: CDR1 SGHRS and CDR2 YFSETQ. The CDR3 spells CASSRDRVEQFF. CDR3 sequence (DNA): TGCGCCAGCAGCAGGGACAGGGTTGAACAGTTCTTC.

The chain links TRBV5-1 to TRBJ1-1, with a tentative D call TRBD1 (6 bases). The germline V gene has CDR1 SGHRS and CDR2 YFSETQ. The CDR3 spans 16 residues. Trimming left V 0 bases short and J 3 bases short, with 15 bases between. In DNA form, the CDR3 reads TGCGCCAGCAGCTTGGGTGTGGGTTCAGGGGACACTGAAGCTTTCTTT. It yields the protein CASSLGVGSGDTEAFF.

This clone was recorded once. Written as DNA, the CDR3 is TGTGCCAGCACTACAGGGGCCGTGTATGGCTACACCTTC. Its translation is CASTTGAVYGYTF. This chain joins TRBV6-5 and TRBJ1-2; 7 positions agree with TRBD1. V was clipped by 7 bases and J by 5 bases; unmatched bases: 7. Germline V gives CDR1 MNHEY, CDR2 SVGAGI. The CDR3 loop spans 13 amino acids.

The chain couples TRBV10-3 to TRBJ2-7; TRBD1 matches 7 bases. This CDR3 has 14 amino acids. Germline assignment: CDR1 ENHRY and CDR2 SYGVKD. V lost 2 bases, J lost 3 bases, and 4 bases stayed unmatched. CDR3: CAISEETGYYEQYF. The CDR3 nucleotides read TGTGCCATCAGTGAGGAGACAGGGTACTACGAGCAGTACTTC.

CDR3 bases: TGTGCCAGCAGCTTATTCGGGACTAGCGGCACAGATACGCAGTATTTT. Residues: CASSLFGTSGTDTQYF. J is TRBJ2-3 and V is TRBV13; 10 positions agree with TRBD2. The CDR3 is made up of 16 amino acids. Germline assignment: CDR1 PRHDT and CDR2 FYEKMQ (reference sequence). Trimming took 2 bases from V and 1 from J; bases not matched to a gene: 3.

CDR3 sequence: CASSPTDSLGAYNEQFF. The CDR3 DNA reads as TGTGCCAGCAGTCCAACGGACAGCCTAGGCGCCTACAATGAGCAGTTCTTC. The chain couples TRBV28 to TRBJ2-1; tentatively, D is TRBD1 (6 bases). The CDR3 sequence is 17 residues long. Germline V gene sequence: CDR1 MDHEN, CDR2 SYDVKM. V was trimmed by 5 bases and J by 2 bases, leaving 19 bases between them.

The chain is built from TRBV5-8 and TRBJ2-1; 9 nucleotides line up with TRBD2. V gave up 4 bases and J gave up 6 bases; unmatched junction bases: 11. Germline CDR1 SGHTS, CDR2 YDEGEE. CDR3 length: 16 amino acids. As DNA, the CDR3 is TGTGCCAGCAGCGCGGGGCGACTAGCGGAGCGCAATGAGCAGTTCTTC. Translating it yields CASSAGRLAERNEQFF.

The chain has TRBV19 and TRBJ1-2; no clear D gene. The CDR3 totals 14 residues. Trimming removed 7 bases at V and 9 bases at J, with 21 bases between. Germline V gene lookup returns CDR1 LNHDA and CDR2 SQIVND (reference sequence). The chain's CDR3 is CASTIGRAAGSYTF. The CDR3 DNA reads TGTGCCAGTACCATCGGTAGGGCGGCGGGGAGCTACACCTTC.

This clone was found once. The chain uses TRBV20-1 and TRBJ2-3; D call uncertain. The CDR3 runs 10 residues. Germline assignment: CDR1 DFQATT and CDR2 SNEGSKA (reference sequence). Trimming left V 6 bases short and J 4 bases short, with 5 bases between. For the CDR3, the DNA is TGCAGTGCCTTTGCAGATACGCAGTATTTT. This encodes CSAFADTQYF.

This sequence joins TRBV29-1 and TRBJ1-6; possibly TRBD1 for D (6 bases). Trimming left V 3 bases short and J 0 bases short, with 27 bases between. Germline-derived CDR1 and CDR2 are SQVTM and ANQGSEA. This CDR3 has 21 residues. The CDR3 spells CSVDWQCPPQTGRSYNSPLHF. The CDR3, as DNA: TGCAGCGTTGATTGGCAATGCCCCCCCCAGACAGGTCGCTCCTATAATTCACCCCTCCACTTT.

The CDR3 DNA reads TGTGCCAGCAGGCCGGAGGGCGGAAATGGCTACACCTTC. This sequence encodes CASRPEGGNGYTF. The V gene is TRBV27, the J gene TRBJ1-2, with D hard to call. CDR1 is MNHEY, CDR2 SMNVEV, per germline (reference sequence). The CDR3 extends over 13 amino acids. The germline V and J ends were trimmed by 6 bases and 6 bases, with 14 bases remaining between them.

The chain couples TRBV6-5 to TRBJ2-6, with a possible D match to TRBD1 (5 bases). The CDR3 is made up of 15 amino acids. Germline values: CDR1 MNHEY, CDR2 SVGAGI. Trimming took 6 bases from V and 0 from J, leaving 9 bases between them. The CDR3 nucleotides read TGTGCCAGCAGATGGACACCCTCTGGGGCCAACGTCCTGACTTTC. Its protein product is CASRWTPSGANVLTF.

V is TRBV9 and J is TRBJ2-5, with D unclear. Looked up from germline, CDR1 is SGDLS and CDR2 is YYNGEE. V lost 4 bases to trimming and J lost 4 bases, with 11 bases between them. The length of the CDR3 is 13 residues. This CDR3 reads CASSIQSGETQYF. CDR3 DNA: TGTGCCAGCAGCATTCAATCGGGAGAGACCCAGTACTTC. The variable domain in full, completed from reference TRBV9 and TRBJ2-5, reads DSGVTQTPKHLITATGQRVTLRCSPRSGDLSVYWYQQSLDQGLQFLIQYYNGEERAKGNILERFSAQQFPDLHSELNLSSLELGDSALYFCASSIQSGETQYFGPGTRLLVL.

A single count supports this clone. The V gene is TRBV6-6, the J gene TRBJ2-7; a weak D match, TRBD2 (5 bases). The CDR3 length is 14 residues. Germline CDR1 and CDR2: MNHNY and SVGAGI (reference sequence). The V gene lost 5 bases and the J gene lost 5 bases, with 16 bases spanning the gap. The CDR3 sequence is CASSTRAGIHEQYF. The CDR3 DNA is TGTGCCAGCAGTACCCGCGCGGGTATCCACGAGCAGTACTTC.

The rearrangement joins TRBV19 to TRBJ2-1; 9 bases fit TRBD2. From germline, CDR1 is LNHDA and CDR2 SQIVND (reference sequence). J gave up 4 bases and V 5 bases, and 6 bases lay outside the gene matches. The CDR3 length is 15 residues. The CDR3 nucleotides read TGTGCCAGTAGTGTATCTAGCGGGGAATACAATGAGCAGTTCTTC. This sequence encodes CASSVSSGEYNEQFF.

J is TRBJ1-1 and V is TRBV6-6, with D maybe TRBD1 (5 bases). Trimming shortened V by 6 bases and J by 2 bases, and 10 bases separated the two germline ends. The CDR3 contains 13 residues. Germline loops: CDR1 MNHNY, CDR2 SVGAGI (reference sequence). This CDR3 is CASSDDSNTEAFF. The CDR3 DNA reads TGTGCCAGCAGCGACGACAGTAACACTGAAGCTTTCTTT.

The CDR3 region is CASSYGGIELFF. The CDR3 coding sequence is TGTGCCAGCAGTTATGGGGGGATAGAGCTGTTTTTT. The chain links TRBV6-6 to TRBJ2-2; D may be TRBD2 (6 bases). Trimming shortened V by 3 bases and J by 11 bases, and 10 bases separated the two germline ends. This CDR3 comprises 12 residues. Germline CDR1 is MNHNY and CDR2 is SVGAGI (reference sequence).

The chain combines TRBV27 with TRBJ2-1, with a possible D match to TRBD2 (6 bases). CDR3 length equals 17 residues. V was shortened by 3 bases and J by 5 bases, with 20 bases between the two germline ends. From germline, CDR1 is MNHEY and CDR2 SMNVEV (reference sequence). CDR3 coding DNA: TGTGCCAGCAGTTTCCACCCCCCAGGAGGGACCAACAATGAGCAGTTCTTC. Protein: CASSFHPPGGTNNEQFF.

This clone appeared a few times. The chain is built from TRBV19 and TRBJ2-1; possible D gene TRBD2, 5 bases. There are 15 residues in the CDR3. Germline CDR1 and CDR2: LNHDA and SQIVND (reference sequence). Trimming left V 7 bases short and J 0 bases short, with 13 bases between. CDR3 amino acids: CASTPDWSSYNEQFF. Here the CDR3 DNA reads TGTGCCAGTACCCCGGACTGGAGCTCCTACAATGAGCAGTTCTTC.

The V gene is TRBV7-3, the J gene TRBJ2-7; D gene ambiguous. Germline V gene sequence: CDR1 SGHTA, CDR2 FQGTGA. V lost 2 bases and J 3 bases, leaving 8 bases between the germline ends. The CDR3 totals 13 residues. CDR3 sequence (DNA): TGTGCCAGCAGCTTAGCGGCAAACTACGAGCAGTACTTC. As protein: CASSLAANYEQYF.

J is TRBJ2-1 and V is TRBV2, with a possible D match to TRBD2 (5 bases). Trimming took 7 bases from V and 7 from J, leaving 14 bases between them. Germline V CDR1 and CDR2: SNHLY, FYNNEI. The CDR3 runs to 13 residues. CDR3 nucleotide sequence: TGTGCCAGCAACACTAGGTCAGAGAATGAGCAGTTCTTC. It specifies CASNTRSENEQFF.

This clone showed up just once. The chain recombines TRBV10-3 with TRBJ2-2; 11 bases map to TRBD2. From germline, CDR1 is ENHRY and CDR2 SYGVKD. The junction had 12 bases not matched to a gene; V was cut back by 6 bases and J by 6 bases. The CDR3 contains 17 residues. The CDR3 loop reads CAIRRISGGAFAGELFF. The CDR3 nucleotides are TGTGCCATCAGACGAATTAGCGGGGGGGCCTTTGCCGGGGAGCTGTTTTTT.

This chain uses TRBV27 with TRBJ1-1, with D maybe TRBD1 (6 bases). V gave up 2 bases and J gave up 1 base, with 11 bases separating them. In germline, CDR1 is MNHEY, CDR2 SMNVEV (reference sequence). The CDR3 length is 15 residues. CDR3 DNA sequence: TGTGCCAGCAGTTTAAAGGGGGAAACGAACACTGAAGCTTTCTTT. It translates to CASSLKGETNTEAFF.

V usage is TRBV10-3 and J usage is TRBJ1-2; the D is unclear. CDR1 ENHRY and CDR2 SYGVKD come from the germline V gene. Trimming shortened V by 5 bases and J by 2 bases, and 12 bases separated the two germline ends. The CDR3 is 14 amino acids. The CDR3 sequence is CAISSPSSNYGYTF. In nucleotides, the CDR3 is TGTGCCATCAGTTCACCGAGTTCCAACTATGGCTACACCTTC.

The J gene is TRBJ2-6, the V gene TRBV4-3, with 8 bases identical to TRBD2. The J segment lost 4 bases and the V segment lost 4 bases, leaving 9 bases of the junction unmatched. The CDR3 spans 17 residues. Germline CDR1 LGHNA, CDR2 YSLEER. DNA of the CDR3: TGCGCCAGCAGCCTGGACCGGGGGGGCCCCGGGGCCAACGTCCTGACTTTC. Translated, it gives CASSLDRGGPGANVLTF.

J is TRBJ2-7 and V is TRBV18; D perhaps matches TRBD1 (6 bases). V dropped 0 bases and J dropped 5 bases, with 11 bases sitting between them. The CDR3 covers 14 residues. CDR1 and CDR2 (germline): KGHSH, LQKENI. Here the CDR3 DNA reads TGTGCCAGCTCACCACCGCCAGGGGCGGACGAGCAGTACTTC. Translated: CASSPPPGADEQYF.

Details on this clone: At one end, the junction sequence differs from germline, possibly due to a read error. The chain has TRBV7-7 and TRBJ2-3; D gene ambiguous. Germline lookup yields CDR1 SSHAT and CDR2 FNYEAQ (reference sequence). This CDR3 has 15 amino acids. The CDR3 is CASSLVGDPTDTQYF. As DNA, the CDR3 is TGTGCTAGCAGCTTAGTTGGAGACCCCACAGATACGCAGTATTTT.

The genes are TRBV6-5 and TRBJ1-5; the D is unclear. CDR3 length: 14 residues. Trimming shortened V by 4 bases and J by 8 bases, and 15 bases separated the two germline ends. Germline values: CDR1 MNHEY, CDR2 SVGAGI. Here the CDR3 reads CASSSHEGLEPQHF. CDR3 coding DNA: TGTGCCAGCAGTTCGCATGAGGGCCTAGAGCCCCAGCATTTT.

This sequence joins TRBV10-2 and TRBJ1-5; TRBD1 aligns across 9 bases. Per the germline V gene, CDR1 is WSHSY and CDR2 is SAAADI. This CDR3 region has 13 residues. The V and J ends lost 7 bases and 5 bases, in that order; junction bases with no gene match: 3. Here the CDR3 DNA reads TGCGCCAGCACCTGGGACAGGGATCAGCCCCAGCATTTT. Amino acids: CASTWDRDQPQHF.

The chain has TRBV10-3 and TRBJ1-2, with 10 bases that match TRBD1. With 4 bases clipped from V and 2 bases from J, the junction kept 1 base outside the gene matches. CDR1 and CDR2 from the germline V gene are ENHRY and SYGVKD. CDR3 length equals 14 residues. The chain's CDR3 is CAISGDRGNYGYTF. In DNA form, the CDR3 reads TGTGCCATCAGTGGGGACAGGGGAAACTATGGCTACACCTTC.